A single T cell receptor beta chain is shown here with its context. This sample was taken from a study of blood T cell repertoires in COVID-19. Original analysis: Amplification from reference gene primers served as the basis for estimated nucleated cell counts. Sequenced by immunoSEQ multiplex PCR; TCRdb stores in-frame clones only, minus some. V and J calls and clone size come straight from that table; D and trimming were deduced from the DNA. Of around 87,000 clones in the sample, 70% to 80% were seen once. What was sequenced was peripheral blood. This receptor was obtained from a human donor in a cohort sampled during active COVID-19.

Written as DNA, the CDR3 is TGTGCCAGCAGTTTTTTATGGGGCGGCGGGAGTTCACACGAGCAGTTCTTC. It is translated as CASSFLWGGGSSHEQFF. The chain is built from TRBV28 and TRBJ2-1; 7 bases align to TRBD2. The J segment lost 10 bases and the V segment lost 3 bases, leaving 18 bases of the junction unmatched. CDR1 MDHEN and CDR2 SYDVKM come from the germline V gene. The CDR3 runs 17 residues.